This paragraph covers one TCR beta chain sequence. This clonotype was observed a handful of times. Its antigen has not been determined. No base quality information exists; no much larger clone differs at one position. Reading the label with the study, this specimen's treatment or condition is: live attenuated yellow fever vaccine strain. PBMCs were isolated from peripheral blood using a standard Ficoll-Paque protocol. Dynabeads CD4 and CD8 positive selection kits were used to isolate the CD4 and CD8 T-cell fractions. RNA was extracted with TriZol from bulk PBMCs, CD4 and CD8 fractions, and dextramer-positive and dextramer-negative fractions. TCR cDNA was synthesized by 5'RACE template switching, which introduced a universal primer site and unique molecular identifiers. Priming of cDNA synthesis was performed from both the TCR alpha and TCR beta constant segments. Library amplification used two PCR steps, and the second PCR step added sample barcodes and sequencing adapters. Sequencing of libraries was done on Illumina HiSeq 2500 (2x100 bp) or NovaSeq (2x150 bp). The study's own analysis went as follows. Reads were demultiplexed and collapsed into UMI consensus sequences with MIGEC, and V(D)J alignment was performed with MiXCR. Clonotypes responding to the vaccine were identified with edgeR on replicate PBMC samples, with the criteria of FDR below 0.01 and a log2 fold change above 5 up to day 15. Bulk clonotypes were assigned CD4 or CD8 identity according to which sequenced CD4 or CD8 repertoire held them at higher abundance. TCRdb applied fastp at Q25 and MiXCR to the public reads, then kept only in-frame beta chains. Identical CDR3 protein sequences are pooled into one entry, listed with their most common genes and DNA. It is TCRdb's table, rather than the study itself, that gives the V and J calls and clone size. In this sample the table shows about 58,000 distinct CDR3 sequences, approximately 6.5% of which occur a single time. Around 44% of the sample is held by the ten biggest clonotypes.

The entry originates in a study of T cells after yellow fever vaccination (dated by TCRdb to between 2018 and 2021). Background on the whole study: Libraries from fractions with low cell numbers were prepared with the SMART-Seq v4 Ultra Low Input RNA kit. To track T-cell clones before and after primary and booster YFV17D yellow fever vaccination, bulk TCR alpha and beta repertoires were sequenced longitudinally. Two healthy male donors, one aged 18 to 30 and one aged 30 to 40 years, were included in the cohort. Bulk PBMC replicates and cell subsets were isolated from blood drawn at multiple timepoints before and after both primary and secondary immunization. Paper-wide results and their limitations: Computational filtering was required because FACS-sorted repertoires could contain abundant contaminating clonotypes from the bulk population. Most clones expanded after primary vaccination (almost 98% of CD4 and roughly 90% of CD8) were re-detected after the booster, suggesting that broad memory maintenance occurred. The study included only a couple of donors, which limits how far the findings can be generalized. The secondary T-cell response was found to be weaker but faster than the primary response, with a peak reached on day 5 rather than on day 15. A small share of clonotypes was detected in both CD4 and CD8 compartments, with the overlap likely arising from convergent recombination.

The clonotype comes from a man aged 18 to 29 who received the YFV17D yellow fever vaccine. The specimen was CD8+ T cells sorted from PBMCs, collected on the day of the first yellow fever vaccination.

The DNA reads TGTGCCAGCAGCCAAGAGGGTGGAGTGGGTTGGGATACGCAGTATTTT. It encodes CASSQEGGVGWDTQYF. This chain joins TRBV4-2 to TRBJ2-3, with no confident D gene call. The germline V gene provides CDR1 LGHNA and CDR2 YNFKEQ. Its CDR3 holds 16 amino acids, cysteine through phenylalanine. Just the 48-base CDR3 DNA is kept, in frame starting at base 1. V drops 0 bases and J drops 6 bases, leaving 16 bases in between.